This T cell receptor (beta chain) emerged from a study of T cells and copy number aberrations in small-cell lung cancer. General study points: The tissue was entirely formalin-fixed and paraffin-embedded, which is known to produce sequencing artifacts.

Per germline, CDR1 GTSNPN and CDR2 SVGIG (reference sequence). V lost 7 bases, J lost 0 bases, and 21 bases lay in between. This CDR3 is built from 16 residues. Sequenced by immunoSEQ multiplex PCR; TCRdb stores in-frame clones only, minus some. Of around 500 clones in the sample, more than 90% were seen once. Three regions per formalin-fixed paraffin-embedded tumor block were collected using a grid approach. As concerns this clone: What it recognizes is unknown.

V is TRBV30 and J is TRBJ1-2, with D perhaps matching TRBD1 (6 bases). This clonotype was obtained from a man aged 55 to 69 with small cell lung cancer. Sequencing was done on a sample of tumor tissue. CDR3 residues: CAFHREAWATNYGYTF. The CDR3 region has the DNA TGTGCCTTTCACAGGGAAGCTTGGGCGACTAACTATGGCTACACCTTC.